Listed here are 22 T cell receptor beta chains from one sample, sequenced in a study of shared clonotypes between healthy human individuals. The protocol was immunoSEQ multiplex PCR, while the TCRdb copy is restricted to in-frame clones and leaves out a portion. The data show just over 2,000,000 clones, 85% to 95% seen once. Material for sequencing was naive CD4+ T cells sorted from blood. Subset here: CD45RA+ positively selected. The receptors here all came from a man younger than 35 in good health.

CDR3 bases: TGTGCCAGCTCACAGGAAAAGACAGGGGCCGGGGATACGCAGTATTTT. Its protein is CASSQEKTGAGDTQYF. V usage is TRBV18 and J usage is TRBJ2-3, with TRBD1 matching over 8 bases. The CDR3 spans 16 residues. J lost 6 bases, V lost 4 bases, and 12 bases had no gene match. Germline values: CDR1 KGHSH, CDR2 LQKENI.

Points on this clone: An end of the junction differs from the germline gene, which may be a read error. The chain carries TRBV19 and TRBJ1-5; 7 nucleotides align to TRBD1. The CDR3 has 15 residues. CDR1 and CDR2 (germline): LNHDA, SQIVND (reference sequence). The CDR3 sequence: CASSLDRVGNQPQHF. The CDR3 DNA reads as TGTGCCAGTAGTCTAGACAGGGTAGGTAATCAGCCCCAGCATTTT.

The V call is TRBV30, the J call TRBJ1-4, with D possibly matching TRBD1 (5 bases). Per the germline V gene, CDR1 is GTSNPN and CDR2 is SVGIG (reference sequence). The CDR3 contains 14 residues. Trimming removed 1 base at V and 4 bases at J, with 10 bases between. The CDR3 protein is CAWSAGGVNEKLFF. For the CDR3, the DNA is TGTGCCTGGAGTGCGGGGGGTGTTAATGAAAAACTGTTTTTT.

This rearrangement joins TRBV11-2 to TRBJ2-7; tentative D call: TRBD1 (6 bases). V shed 2 bases and J shed 3 bases, with 11 bases lying between them. The V gene's germline CDR1 is SGHAT and CDR2 FQNNGV. The CDR3 runs 14 residues. This chain's CDR3 is CASSLRAGVYEQYF. Here the CDR3 DNA reads TGTGCCAGCAGCTTAAGGGCAGGGGTCTACGAGCAGTACTTC.

The rearrangement links TRBV7-9 to TRBJ1-6, with TRBD1 matching 10 bases. The CDR3 spans 16 residues. Germline assignment: CDR1 SEHNR and CDR2 FQNEAQ (reference sequence). Unmatched junction bases numbered 6, after V lost 2 bases and J lost 8 bases. The CDR3 DNA sequence: TGTGCCAGCAGCTTATCCGGAGACAGGGGGCATTCACCCCTCCACTTT. This sequence encodes CASSLSGDRGHSPLHF.

The chain has TRBV18 and TRBJ1-5; TRBD1 aligns across 11 bases. Germline CDR1 is KGHSH and CDR2 is LQKENI. With 3 bases clipped from V and 6 bases from J, the junction kept 7 bases outside the gene matches. The CDR3 sequence is 16 residues long. CDR3 DNA sequence: TGTGCCAGCTCACCCGAGAGGACAGGGGGCGGTCAGCCCCAGCATTTT. It codes for CASSPERTGGGQPQHF.

The J gene is TRBJ1-2, the V gene TRBV9; D is uncertain. This CDR3 contains 13 residues. The germline V gene encodes CDR1 SGDLS and CDR2 YYNGEE. Between the trimmed V and J ends, which lost 0 bases and 8 bases, there was a span of 11 bases. The CDR3 loop reads CASSVGSGDGYTF. Written as DNA, the CDR3 is TGTGCCAGCAGCGTAGGGTCAGGTGACGGCTACACCTTC.

In this sample, this clone turned up once. The V call is TRBV2, the J call TRBJ2-3, with D uncertain. Germline CDR1 and CDR2: SNHLY and FYNNEI. With 6 bases removed from V and 5 bases from J, the gap between germline ends came to 6 bases. This CDR3 spans 11 amino acids. This CDR3 reads CASSQQDTQYF. The CDR3 nucleotides read TGTGCCAGCAGCCAGCAAGATACGCAGTATTTT.

This chain connects TRBV2 to TRBJ1-6; unclear D gene. Trimming took 3 bases from V and 0 from J, leaving 12 bases between them. This CDR3 comprises 17 residues. The germline CDR1 and CDR2 sequences are SNHLY and FYNNEI. CDR3 region: CASSDGPSSSYNSPLHF. The CDR3 coding sequence is TGTGCCAGCAGTGATGGTCCCTCAAGCTCCTATAATTCACCCCTCCACTTT.

The chain couples TRBV10-2 to TRBJ2-1; TRBD2 aligns across 13 bases. Germline CDR1 reads WSHSY; CDR2 reads SAAADI. The CDR3 consists of 16 residues. With V trimmed by 0 bases and J by 7 bases, 3 bases remained unmatched. CDR3 bases: TGCGCCAGCAGTGAGTCGTCGACTAGCGGGAGGAATGAGCAGTTCTTC. Translated: CASSESSTSGRNEQFF.

This clone appeared a single time. V and J are TRBV9 and TRBJ2-7; 15 bases agree with TRBD2. Losses at the gene ends were 3 bases for V and 0 bases for J; bases not matched to a gene: 1. The germline V gene has CDR1 SGDLS and CDR2 YYNGEE. This CDR3 contains 16 residues. The CDR3 bases are TGTGCCAGCAGCGAGGGACTAGCGGGAGGCTCCTACGAGCAGTACTTC. This gives the protein CASSEGLAGGSYEQYF.

The genes are TRBV28 and TRBJ2-5; D is perhaps TRBD2 (5 bases). With 6 bases removed from V and 5 bases from J, the gap between germline ends came to 19 bases. The CDR3 is 15 amino acids. The germline CDR1 and CDR2 sequences are MDHEN and SYDVKM. The CDR3 protein is CASSQQTGSRETQYF. The CDR3 DNA sequence: TGTGCCAGCAGCCAGCAAACGGGATCTCGGGAGACCCAGTACTTC.

The genes are TRBV5-1 and TRBJ2-5; D remains unclear. The V and J ends lost 4 bases and 4 bases respectively, with 8 bases between them. The germline gives CDR1 SGHRS, CDR2 YFSETQ. This CDR3 is 12 amino acids long. CDR3 nucleotide sequence: TGCGCCAGCAGCGAGACCGTAGAGACCCAGTACTTC. It encodes CASSETVETQYF.

V and J are TRBV5-1 and TRBJ2-3; maybe TRBD2 (5 bases). CDR3 size: 14 residues. Germline V CDR1 and CDR2: SGHRS, YFSETQ. V was trimmed by 2 bases and J by 5 bases, leaving 12 bases between them. CDR3 coding DNA: TGCGCCAGCAGCTTAACGGGGTTGGGAGATACGCAGTATTTT. Translated: CASSLTGLGDTQYF.

Points on this clone: A much bigger clone sits one base away, suggesting this may be a read error. Distinct nucleotide sequences in the sample also encode this CDR3. The gene calls are TRBV5-1 and TRBJ2-2; a weak D match, TRBD2 (5 bases). Germline values: CDR1 SGHRS, CDR2 YFSETQ. This CDR3 spans 13 amino acids. The CDR3 loop is CASSFAYTGELFF. The CDR3 DNA is TGCGCCAGCAGCTTCGCCTACACCGGGGAGTTGTTTTTT.

J is TRBJ2-3 and V is TRBV18, with 7 bases lining up with TRBD1. Per germline, CDR1 KGHSH and CDR2 LQKENI. V gave up 3 bases and J gave up 4 bases; unmatched junction bases: 4. The CDR3 sequence is 14 residues long. The CDR3 is CASSPEGAADTQYF. CDR3 nucleotide sequence: TGTGCCAGCTCACCCGAGGGGGCGGCAGATACGCAGTATTTT.

The chain uses TRBV6-8 and TRBJ2-1; tentatively, D is TRBD2 (6 bases). V dropped 8 bases and J dropped 13 bases, with 21 bases sitting between them. There are 13 residues in the CDR3. Looked up from germline, CDR1 is MNHGY and CDR2 is SAAAGT. The CDR3 reads CASRGFSGTFQFF. The CDR3 DNA reads as TGTGCCAGCCGGGGCTTTAGCGGAACGTTTCAGTTCTTC.

This sequence joins TRBV5-6 and TRBJ2-7; D gene uncertain. Germline V CDR1 and CDR2: SGHDT, YYEEEE. The CDR3 covers 16 residues. V was trimmed by 1 base and J by 0 bases, leaving 14 bases between them. The CDR3 DNA sequence: TGTGCCAGCAGCTTGTTTGGGGTCCGGAGCTCCTACGAGCAGTACTTC. This codes for CASSLFGVRSSYEQYF.

V gene TRBV5-4 combines with J gene TRBJ1-6, with 8 bases aligning to TRBD1. Germline values: CDR1 SGHNT, CDR2 YYREEE (reference sequence). This CDR3 spans 15 amino acids. The trim removed 4 bases at V and 6 bases at J, leaving 6 bases unmatched. The CDR3 is CASSVQGVFNSPLHF. For the CDR3, the DNA is TGTGCCAGCAGCGTACAGGGGGTGTTTAATTCACCCCTCCACTTT.

The gene calls are TRBV7-3 and TRBJ2-7; 7 nucleotides line up with TRBD2. Germline V gives CDR1 SGHTA, CDR2 FQGTGA. The CDR3 has 15 amino acids. J gave up 3 bases and V 5 bases, and 10 bases lay outside the gene matches. CDR3 residues: CASSPGLVKFYEQYF. As DNA, the CDR3 is TGTGCCAGCAGCCCAGGACTAGTCAAGTTCTACGAGCAGTACTTC.

This clone has just one count. V usage is TRBV6-5 and J usage is TRBJ2-1; 8 bases agree with TRBD1. Germline assignment: CDR1 MNHEY and CDR2 SVGAGI. V shed 6 bases, J shed 12 bases, and the junction held 10 bases outside the gene matches. This CDR3 has 13 amino acids. The DNA of the CDR3 is TGTGCCAGCAGGATGACAGGGGAATTGGGGCAGTTCTTC. Translating it yields CASRMTGELGQFF.

J is TRBJ1-4 and V is TRBV28; the D gene is possibly TRBD1 (5 bases). Germline loops: CDR1 MDHEN, CDR2 SYDVKM. Trimming cost V 4 bases and J 1 base, with 13 bases left between them. This CDR3 is 16 amino acids long. The CDR3 loop reads CASSSSWGKTNEKLFF. DNA of the CDR3: TGTGCCAGCAGTTCCTCTTGGGGGAAAACTAATGAAAAACTGTTTTTT.